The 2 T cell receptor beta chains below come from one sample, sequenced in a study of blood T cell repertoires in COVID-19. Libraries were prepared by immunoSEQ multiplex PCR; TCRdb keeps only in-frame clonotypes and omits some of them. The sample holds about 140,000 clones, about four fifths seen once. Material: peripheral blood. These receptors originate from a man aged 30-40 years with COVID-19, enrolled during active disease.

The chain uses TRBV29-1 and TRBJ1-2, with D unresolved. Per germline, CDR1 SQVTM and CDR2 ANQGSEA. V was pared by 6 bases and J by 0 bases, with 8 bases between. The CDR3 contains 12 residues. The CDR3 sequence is CSVEDPNYGYTF. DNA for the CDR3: TGCAGCGTGGAGGACCCTAACTATGGCTACACCTTC.

CDR3 nucleotide sequence: TGTGCCAGCAGTGCTCTAAGGAACACTGAAGCTTTCTTT. This sequence encodes CASSALRNTEAFF. V and J are TRBV27 and TRBJ1-1; no reliable D call. Germline CDR1 is MNHEY and CDR2 is SMNVEV (reference sequence). CDR3 length: 13 residues. The V gene lost 5 bases and the J gene lost 1 base, with 8 bases spanning the gap.